These 10 T cell receptor beta chains share one sample of origin, sequenced in a study of Graves' ophthalmopathy and Graves' hyperthyroidism. RNA transcripts were the template, and TCR beta CDR3 regions were amplified from them. HTBI-primed first-round RT-PCR preceded second-round multiplex PCR. TCRdb reprocessed the multiplex PCR reads via MiXCR and lists one record per CDR3 protein. The table records some 380,000 distinct CDR3 sequences, 15% of them present only once. Sequencing used peripheral blood. These receptors were collected from a woman aged 18-29 years with stable Graves' hyperthyroidism.

Concerning this clonotype: Likely a read error: the CDR3 ends without its conserved phenylalanine or tryptophan. This sequence joins TRBV20-1 and TRBJ1-1; TRBD1 might be the D (6 bases). Germline values: CDR1 DFQATT, CDR2 SNEGSKA (reference sequence). This CDR3 contains 16 residues. V lost 1 base to trimming and J lost 0 bases, with 15 bases between them. The CDR3 sequence is CSARARSGVMNTEAFV. The CDR3 DNA reads TGCAGTGCTAGAGCTAGGTCAGGGGTCATGAACACTGAAGCTTTCGTT.

The table lists this clonotype with many counts. The chain uses TRBV6-5 and TRBJ2-5; the D gene is possibly TRBD1 (6 bases). Germline V gene sequence: CDR1 MNHEY, CDR2 SVGAGI. Trimming took 0 bases from V and 4 from J, leaving 12 bases between them. There are 15 residues in the CDR3. CDR3 DNA: TGTGCCAGCAGTTACTCGATAGGGACACGAGAGACCCAGTACTTC. Its translation: CASSYSIGTRETQYF.

The genes are TRBV6-5 and TRBJ2-7, with D maybe TRBD2 (7 bases). Germline CDR1 reads MNHEY; CDR2 reads SVGAGI. This CDR3 region has 15 residues. Trimming shortened V by 2 bases and J by 5 bases, and 16 bases separated the two germline ends. CDR3 residues: CASSYVRGAENEQYF. The CDR3 DNA is TGTGCCAGCAGTTACGTTCGGGGGGCCGAGAACGAGCAGTACTTC.

This clonotype was counted at least ten times. The chain carries TRBV7-8 and TRBJ2-7; D is perhaps TRBD1 or TRBD2 (5 bases each). There are 13 residues in the CDR3. V lost 2 bases, J lost 2 bases, and 7 bases lay in between. Per the germline V gene, CDR1 is SGHVS and CDR2 is FQNEAQ. In nucleotides, the CDR3 is TGTGCCAGCAGCTTACAGGGACCCTACGAGCAGTACTTC. Its protein product is CASSLQGPYEQYF.

This clonotype has a count of ten or more. V is TRBV20-1 and J is TRBJ2-7; no clear D gene. This CDR3 contains 12 residues. The V end was cut by 3 bases, the J end by 6 bases, with 12 bases between. The germline V gene has CDR1 DFQATT and CDR2 SNEGSKA (reference sequence). CDR3 DNA: TGCAGTGCTAGGAGTTCGTTCGGCGAGCAGTACTTC. It codes for CSARSSFGEQYF.

This clonotype came up many times. The chain is built from TRBV11-2 and TRBJ1-1, with D tentatively TRBD1 (6 bases). CDR1 and CDR2 from the germline V gene are SGHAT and FQNNGV. The CDR3 is 16 amino acids. Trimming left V 1 base short and J 1 base short, with 13 bases between. CDR3 bases: TGTGCCAGCAGCTTAGGGGGGCTAGGAGCGAACACTGAAGCTTTCTTT. Protein sequence: CASSLGGLGANTEAFF.

The chain links TRBV11-2 to TRBJ2-7; maybe TRBD2 (5 bases). V lost 5 bases and J lost 0, with 14 bases in between. The CDR3 length is 15 residues. Looked up from germline, CDR1 is SGHAT and CDR2 is FQNNGV. CDR3 sequence reads: CASSPLSGSSYEQYF. As DNA, the CDR3 is TGTGCCAGCAGCCCCCTCAGCGGTAGCTCCTACGAGCAGTACTTC. The full variable domain, with the rest looked up from reference TRBV11-2 and TRBJ2-7, is EAGVAQSPRYKIIEKRQSVAFWCNPISGHATLYWYQQILGQGPKLLIQFQNNGVVDDSQLPKDRFSAERLKGVDSTLKIQPAKLEDSAVYLCASSPLSGSSYEQYFGPGTRLTVT.

This clonotype showed up many times. The chain employs TRBV20-1 and TRBJ1-2; 7 bases are a match to TRBD1. Unmatched junction bases numbered 11, after V lost 6 bases and J lost 4 bases. The germline gives CDR1 DFQATT, CDR2 SNEGSKA (reference sequence). CDR3 length: 14 residues. This CDR3 reads CSAHPDRDPYGYTF. The DNA for the CDR3 is TGCAGTGCCCACCCTGACAGGGATCCCTATGGCTACACCTTC.

V gene TRBV4-1 combines with J gene TRBJ2-7; D is unresolved. There are 20 residues in the CDR3. Germline CDR1 is MGHRA and CDR2 is YSYEKL. The V end was cut by 4 bases, the J end by 0 bases, with 28 bases between. The CDR3 here is CASSPFLVTQVGSSSYEQYF. The CDR3 nucleotides read TGCGCCAGCAGCCCCTTTTTGGTTACCCAGGTGGGATCATCCTCCTACGAGCAGTACTTC.

The rearrangement uses TRBV6-1 and TRBJ2-2; either TRBD1 or TRBD2 may supply D (5 bases each). The V gene lost 4 bases and the J gene lost 4 bases, with 10 bases spanning the gap. CDR3 length: 14 amino acids. Germline V gene sequence: CDR1 MNHNS, CDR2 SASEGT. In DNA, the CDR3 is TGTGCCAGCAGTGCACGGGACCTCACCGGGGAGCTGTTTTTT. It specifies CASSARDLTGELFF.